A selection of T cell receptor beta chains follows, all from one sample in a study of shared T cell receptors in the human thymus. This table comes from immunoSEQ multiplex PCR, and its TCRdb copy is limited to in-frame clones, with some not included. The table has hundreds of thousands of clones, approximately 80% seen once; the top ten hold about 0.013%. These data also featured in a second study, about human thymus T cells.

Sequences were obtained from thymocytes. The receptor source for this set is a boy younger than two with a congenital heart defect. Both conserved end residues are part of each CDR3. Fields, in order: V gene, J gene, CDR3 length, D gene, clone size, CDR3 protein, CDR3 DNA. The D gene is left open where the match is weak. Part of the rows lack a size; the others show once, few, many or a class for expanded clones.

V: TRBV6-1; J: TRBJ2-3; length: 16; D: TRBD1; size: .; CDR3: CASSDADREATDTQYF; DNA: TGTGCCAGCAGTGACGCGGACAGGGAGGCTACAGATACGCAGTATTTT
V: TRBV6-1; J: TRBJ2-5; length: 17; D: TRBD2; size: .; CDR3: CASSEYSETSGKETQYF; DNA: TGTGCCAGCAGTGAATATTCAGAGACTAGCGGGAAGGAGACCCAGTACTTC
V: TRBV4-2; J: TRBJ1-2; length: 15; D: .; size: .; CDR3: CASSPPSQAFYGYTF; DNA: TGTGCCAGCAGCCCCCCATCTCAAGCGTTCTATGGCTACACCTTC
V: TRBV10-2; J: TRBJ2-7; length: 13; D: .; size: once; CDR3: CASAGTHNYEQYF; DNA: TGCGCCAGCGCCGGGACTCATAACTACGAGCAGTACTTC
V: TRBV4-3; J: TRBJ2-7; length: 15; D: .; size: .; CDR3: CASSQGGQSSYEQYF; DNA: TGCGCCAGCAGCCAAGGGGGGCAAAGCTCCTACGAGCAGTACTTC
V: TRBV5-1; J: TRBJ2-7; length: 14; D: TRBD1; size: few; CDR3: CASSPRDRTYEQYF; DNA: TGCGCCAGCAGCCCTCGGGACAGGACCTACGAGCAGTACTTC
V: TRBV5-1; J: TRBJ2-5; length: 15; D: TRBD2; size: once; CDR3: CASARTSGREETQYF; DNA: TGCGCCAGCGCCCGGACTAGCGGGAGAGAAGAGACCCAGTACTTC
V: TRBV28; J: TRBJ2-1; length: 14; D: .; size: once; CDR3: CASTPDSRLNEQFF; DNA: TGTGCCAGCACCCCGGACTCCCGATTGAATGAGCAGTTCTTC
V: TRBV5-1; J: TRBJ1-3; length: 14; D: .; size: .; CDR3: CASRRELSGNTIYF; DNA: TGCGCCAGCAGACGGGAACTCTCTGGAAACACCATATATTTT
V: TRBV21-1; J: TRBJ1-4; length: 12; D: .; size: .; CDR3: CASMWPTEKLFF; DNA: TGTGCCAGCATGTGGCCAACTGAAAAACTGTTTTTT
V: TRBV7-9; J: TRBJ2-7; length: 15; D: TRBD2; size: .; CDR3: CASSITPGLEGEQYF; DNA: TGTGCCAGCAGCATCACCCCGGGACTAGAGGGGGAGCAGTACTTC
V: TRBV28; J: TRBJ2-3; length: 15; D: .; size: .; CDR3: CASLVTGEQADTQYF; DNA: TGTGCCTCCCTGGTCACGGGAGAACAGGCAGATACGCAGTATTTT
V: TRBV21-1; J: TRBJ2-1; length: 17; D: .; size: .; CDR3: CASNDVDSSSSYNEQFF; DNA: TGTGCCAGCAACGATGTCGACAGCTCGAGCTCCTACAATGAGCAGTTCTTC
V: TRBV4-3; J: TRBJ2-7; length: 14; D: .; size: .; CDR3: CASSQGTAAYEQYF; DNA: TGCGCCAGCAGCCAAGGGACAGCCGCCTACGAGCAGTACTTC
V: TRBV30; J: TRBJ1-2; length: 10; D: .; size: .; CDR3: CAWGGDQGTF; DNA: TGTGCCTGGGGGGGGGATCAGGGTACCTTC
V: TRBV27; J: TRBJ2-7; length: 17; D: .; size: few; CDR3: CASSATASRAGNYEQYF; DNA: TGTGCCAGCAGCGCCACCGCTAGCCGGGCGGGGAACTACGAGCAGTACTTC
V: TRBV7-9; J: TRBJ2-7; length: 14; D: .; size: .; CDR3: CASSLAARGYEQYF; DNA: TGTGCCAGCAGCTTAGCGGCAAGGGGGTACGAGCAGTACTTC
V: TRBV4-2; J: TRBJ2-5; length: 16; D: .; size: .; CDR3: CASSPRRNSLEGTQYF; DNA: TGTGCCAGCAGCCCCAGAAGGAACAGCCTGGAGGGGACCCAGTACTTC
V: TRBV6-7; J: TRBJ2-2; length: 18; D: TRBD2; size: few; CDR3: CASSYSRCAGGPPGELFF; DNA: TGTGCCAGCAGTTACTCGAGATGCGCGGGAGGGCCACCCGGGGAGCTGTTTTTT
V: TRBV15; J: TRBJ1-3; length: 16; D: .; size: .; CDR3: CATSRGPLLAGNTIYF; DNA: TGTGCCACCAGCAGAGGTCCGTTACTAGCTGGAAACACCATATATTTT